A single sample gave rise to the 26 T cell receptor beta chains below, sequenced in a study of blood T cell repertoires in COVID-19. Assay: immunoSEQ multiplex PCR; the TCRdb copy retains only in-frame clones and omits some. The sample includes 200,000 to 250,000 clones, less than 90% seen only once; the top ten take over 9.5%. Sample: peripheral blood. Receptors were obtained from a woman aged 80 or over with COVID-19, enrolled during active disease.

This clone was counted only a few times. The gene calls are TRBV19 and TRBJ2-6; D not certain. V dropped 4 bases and J dropped 4 bases, with 11 bases sitting between them. Germline CDR1 and CDR2: LNHDA and SQIVND (reference sequence). CDR3 length: 15 residues. CDR3 nucleotides: TGTGCCAGTAGTAGCGGTAGTTCCGGGGCCAACGTCCTGACTTTC. Protein sequence: CASSSGSSGANVLTF.

Comment on this clone: One junction end disagrees with the germline gene, perhaps due to a read error. This chain connects TRBV2 to TRBJ1-1; weak D call: TRBD1 (5 bases). Germline V CDR1 and CDR2: SNHLY, FYNNEI. This CDR3 is 14 amino acids long. CDR3 sequence reads: CASREDSMNTEAFF. CDR3 bases: TGTGCCAGCAGAGAAGACAGTATGAACACTGAAGCTTTCTTT.

This clone was seen just once. This chain joins TRBV2 and TRBJ2-5; D is perhaps TRBD2 (7 bases). From germline, CDR1 is SNHLY and CDR2 FYNNEI. V was trimmed by 5 bases and J by 5 bases, leaving 15 bases between them. CDR3 length: 14 amino acids. The CDR3 sequence is CASSNRKGGETQYF. The CDR3 nucleotides are TGTGCCAGCAGTAACCGCAAGGGGGGGGAGACCCAGTACTTC.

A word on this clone: Other nucleotide sequences in the sample specify the same CDR3. The chain joins TRBV19 to TRBJ2-2, with D maybe TRBD1 (5 bases). The CDR3 has 14 amino acids. Germline lookup yields CDR1 LNHDA and CDR2 SQIVND (reference sequence). Trimming removed 4 bases from V and 2 bases from J, with 8 bases in between. The CDR3 DNA is TGTGCCAGTAGTAGGGGCTCAAACACCGGGGAGCTGTTTTTT. Amino acid sequence: CASSRGSNTGELFF.

The V call is TRBV7-2, the J call TRBJ1-2; D is unclear. V was clipped by 2 bases and J by 5 bases, with 12 bases between them. CDR1 SGHTA and CDR2 FQGNSA come from the germline V gene. This CDR3 is built from 14 residues. The CDR3 nucleotides are TGTGCCAGCAGCTTACCCCCGGAGAGGTATGGCTACACCTTC. Protein product: CASSLPPERYGYTF. The variable domain in full, with the rest retrieved from reference TRBV7-2 and TRBJ1-2, is GAGVSQSPSNKVTEKGKDVELRCDPISGHTALYWYRQSLGQGLEFLIYFQGNSAPDKSGLPSDRFSAERTGGSVSTLTIQRTQQEDSAVYLCASSLPPERYGYTFGSGTRLTVV.

CDR3 DNA: TGTGCCTCCGATAGTGGTCTTAACACTGAAGCTTTCTTT. This sequence encodes CASDSGLNTEAFF. V usage is TRBV10-3 and J usage is TRBJ1-1; D remains unclear. CDR1 ENHRY and CDR2 SYGVKD come from the germline V gene. CDR3 length: 13 amino acids. V gave up 11 bases and J gave up 2 bases, with 15 bases separating them.

The gene calls are TRBV5-1 and TRBJ2-7; perhaps TRBD1 as D (6 bases). This CDR3 is built from 12 residues. V lost 5 bases and J lost 5, with 11 bases in between. Germline CDR1 SGHRS, CDR2 YFSETQ. CDR3 amino acids: CASRQGTDEQYF. The CDR3 bases are TGCGCCAGCAGACAGGGCACGGACGAGCAGTACTTC. Looking up the rest from reference TRBV5-1 and TRBJ2-7 gives the full variable domain: KAGVTQTPRYLIKTRGQQVTLSCSPISGHRSVSWYQQTPGQGLQFLFEYFSETQRNKGNFPGRFSGRQFSNSRSEMNVSTLELGDSALYLCASRQGTDEQYFGPGTRLTVT.

The rearrangement joins TRBV2 to TRBJ2-3; a possible D gene is TRBD2 (6 bases). This CDR3 has 15 amino acids. Deletions cut 0 bases from V and 0 bases from J, with 7 bases between. The germline CDR1 and CDR2 sequences are SNHLY and FYNNEI. The chain's CDR3 is CASSEAGTSTDTQYF. The CDR3 coding sequence is TGTGCCAGCAGTGAAGCCGGGACTAGCACAGATACGCAGTATTTT.

V usage is TRBV6-6 and J usage is TRBJ1-2; perhaps TRBD1 as D (5 bases). The germline V gene encodes CDR1 MNHNY and CDR2 SVGAGI (reference sequence). Trimming cost V 5 bases and J 11 bases, with 18 bases left between them. This CDR3 contains 13 residues. The CDR3 spells CASSLTGSIGYTF. DNA for the CDR3: TGTGCCAGCAGTCTAACAGGTTCTATAGGGTACACCTTC.

V gene TRBV6-5 combines with J gene TRBJ1-1, with a possible D match to TRBD1 (6 bases). Germline V CDR1 and CDR2: MNHEY, SVGAGI. This CDR3 is 15 amino acids long. V dropped 6 bases and J dropped 1 base, with 15 bases sitting between them. The CDR3 DNA sequence: TGTGCCAGCAGCCAGAACAGGGTGAAGAACACTGAAGCTTTCTTT. Encoded protein: CASSQNRVKNTEAFF.

The rearrangement joins TRBV7-9 to TRBJ2-3; D perhaps matches TRBD2 (7 bases). Trimming stripped 5 bases from V and 3 bases from J, with 18 bases between. Looked up from germline, CDR1 is SEHNR and CDR2 is FQNEAQ (reference sequence). There are 16 residues in the CDR3. CDR3 DNA: TGTGCCAGCAGCCTGGGCGGCGGGGGCCGTACAGATACGCAGTATTTT. Translating gives CASSLGGGGRTDTQYF.

The chain uses TRBV6-5 and TRBJ2-1; 7 nucleotides line up with TRBD1. This CDR3 region has 15 residues. Germline V gives CDR1 MNHEY, CDR2 SVGAGI. The J segment lost 1 base and the V segment lost 2 bases, leaving 2 bases of the junction unmatched. This CDR3 is CASSYEGASYNEQFF. For the CDR3, the DNA is TGTGCCAGCAGTTACGAGGGGGCGTCCTACAATGAGCAGTTCTTC.

This clone came up a few times. The rearrangement uses TRBV18 and TRBJ1-1, with D unresolved. The CDR3 extends over 16 amino acids. Trimming pared 6 bases from V and 0 bases from J, leaving 17 bases between. Germline lookup yields CDR1 KGHSH and CDR2 LQKENI. The CDR3 loop is CASSKSGSQLNTEAFF. The DNA of the CDR3 is TGTGCCAGCTCTAAATCCGGGTCCCAACTGAACACTGAAGCTTTCTTT.

The rearrangement joins TRBV9 to TRBJ2-5; perhaps TRBD1 as D (6 bases). This CDR3 has 16 amino acids. CDR1 is SGDLS, CDR2 YYNGEE, per germline. V lost 3 bases to trimming and J lost 5 bases, with 20 bases between them. The CDR3, as DNA: TGTGCCAGCAGCGCCCAGGCCACAGGGAATGAGGAGACCCAGTACTTC. This translates into CASSAQATGNEETQYF.

The chain couples TRBV18 to TRBJ1-1; the match to TRBD1 covers 9 bases. Germline values: CDR1 KGHSH, CDR2 LQKENI. The CDR3 totals 13 residues. V shed 2 bases, J shed 7 bases, and the junction held 2 bases outside the gene matches. The CDR3 bases are TGTGCCAGCTCACCAAGACAGGGGGGTGAAGCTTTCTTT. Protein: CASSPRQGGEAFF.

This chain uses TRBV7-9 with TRBJ2-5; maybe TRBD2 (7 bases). V was pared by 5 bases and J by 4 bases, with 17 bases between. The CDR3 contains 15 residues. CDR1 is SEHNR, CDR2 FQNEAQ, per germline (reference sequence). The CDR3 sequence is CASSPLEGGPETQYF. The CDR3 DNA reads as TGTGCCAGCAGCCCCCTAGAGGGGGGGCCAGAGACCCAGTACTTC.

The V and J genes are TRBV4-2 and TRBJ2-3; the match to TRBD2 covers 8 bases. Trimming removed 0 bases from V and 11 bases from J; junction bases left unmatched: 16. This CDR3 comprises 17 residues. Germline V gene data show CDR1 as LGHNA and CDR2 as YNFKEQ. The CDR3 sequence: CASSQEGAGGRGVVQYF. In nucleotides, the CDR3 is TGTGCCAGCAGCCAAGAGGGGGCGGGGGGACGCGGGGTCGTGCAGTATTTT.

This chain connects TRBV5-4 to TRBJ1-2, with D perhaps TRBD1 (5 bases). This CDR3 region has 13 residues. The V end was cut by 4 bases, the J end by 4 bases, with 11 bases between. Per the germline V gene, CDR1 is SGHNT and CDR2 is YYREEE (reference sequence). The CDR3 loop is CASSQKTVYGYTF. The CDR3 nucleotides read TGTGCCAGCAGCCAAAAGACAGTCTATGGCTACACCTTC.

This clone was seen a handful of times. The J gene is TRBJ2-1, the V gene TRBV6-5, with D tentatively TRBD2 (7 bases). The CDR3 has 11 residues. Looked up from germline, CDR1 is MNHEY and CDR2 is SVGAGI. Trimming removed 7 bases from V and 8 bases from J, with 9 bases in between. Here the CDR3 reads CASTGGYEQFF. The CDR3 coding sequence is TGTGCCAGCACGGGGGGCTATGAGCAGTTCTTC.

This clone occurred once. One end of the junction is discordant with germline, which a read error may explain. The gene calls are TRBV6-2 or TRBV6-3 and TRBJ2-2; tentatively, D is TRBD2 (6 bases). Germline values: CDR1 MNHEY, CDR2 SVGEGT. There are 16 residues in the CDR3. In DNA, the CDR3 is TGTGCCAGCATTTACCACGGGACTCAGAACGCCGGGGAGCTGTTTTTT. Protein: CASIYHGTQNAGELFF.

The chain has TRBV28 and TRBJ1-4; TRBD1 aligns across 8 bases. The J segment lost 3 bases and the V segment lost 5 bases, leaving 11 bases of the junction unmatched. The CDR3 has 17 amino acids. CDR1 MDHEN and CDR2 SYDVKM come from the germline V gene. The CDR3 is CASSKGTGPPANEKLFF. Written as DNA, the CDR3 is TGTGCCAGCAGTAAGGGGACAGGCCCGCCGGCTAATGAAAAACTGTTTTTT.

V gene TRBV11-2 combines with J gene TRBJ2-1, with TRBD2 as a possible D gene (7 bases). CDR1 and CDR2 (germline): SGHAT, FQNNGV. V was pared by 5 bases and J by 4 bases, with 15 bases between. The CDR3 runs to 15 residues. The CDR3, as DNA: TGTGCCAGCAGCCCCGGAGGGGGGGCTTACAATGAGCAGTTCTTC. It translates to CASSPGGGAYNEQFF.

The chain uses TRBV6-5 and TRBJ1-5, with a weak D call TRBD1 (6 bases). V dropped 6 bases and J dropped 1 base, with 13 bases sitting between them. The CDR3 loop spans 15 amino acids. Germline V CDR1 and CDR2: MNHEY, SVGAGI. The CDR3 spells CASRRGLDSNQPQHF. The CDR3 nucleotides read TGTGCCAGCAGGAGGGGGTTAGACAGCAATCAGCCCCAGCATTTT.

The chain recombines TRBV19 with TRBJ2-3, with TRBD2 matching over 11 bases. CDR3 length equals 15 residues. The V and J ends lost 5 bases and 4 bases, in that order; junction bases with no gene match: 5. The germline V gene encodes CDR1 LNHDA and CDR2 SQIVND (reference sequence). The CDR3 nucleotides read TGTGCCAGTAGTTTTTTAGCGGGGGGGCCAGATACGCAGTATTTT. Translated: CASSFLAGGPDTQYF.

This clone has just one count. The V gene is TRBV6-5, the J gene TRBJ1-2, with D hard to call. Trimming removed 6 bases at V and 5 bases at J, with 4 bases between. The CDR3 contains 10 residues. Germline-derived CDR1 and CDR2 are MNHEY and SVGAGI. The CDR3 here is CASSVYGYTF. The CDR3 nucleotides read TGTGCCAGCAGCGTTTATGGCTACACCTTC.

This rearrangement joins TRBV30 to TRBJ1-1; 9 bases fit TRBD1. Germline values: CDR1 GTSNPN, CDR2 SVGIG (reference sequence). This CDR3 region has 16 residues. After removal of 2 bases from V and 5 bases from J, the junction contained 12 bases not matched to a gene. The CDR3 bases are TGTGCCTGGAGTACTGGACTGGGACAGGGAGGAACTGAAGCTTTCTTT. This translates into CAWSTGLGQGGTEAFF.